This T cell receptor beta chain derives from a study of T-cell memory formation after mild COVID-19. Study in general: Clusters were largely donor specific.

CDR1 MNHEY and CDR2 SVGEGT come from the germline V gene. CDR3 size: 15 residues. Trimming shortened V by 8 bases and J by 2 bases, and 13 bases separated the two germline ends. This clonotype turned up a few times. Its matching antigen is unknown. Whole-study findings and limits: A second wave expanding day 15 to 37 was CD4+-biased; contracting clones were balanced. Cross-reactive memory apparently joined, as some responding clones appeared in pre-infection memory.

The authors produced TCR alpha and TCR beta cDNA libraries with sample barcodes and UMIs by 5'RACE using constant-segment primers. TCRdb analysed the 5' RACE reads with MiXCR anew, one entry per CDR3 protein. The sample holds hundreds of thousands of distinct CDR3 sequences, roughly 22% seen once. The sample comprised PBMCs or a T cell subset sorted from them (not recorded which). The clonotype originates from an adult woman who had mild COVID-19 (a few samples of this study predate the infection). Cell type and time point are not known. The V gene is TRBV6-2 or TRBV6-3, the J gene TRBJ2-6; no firm D call. In DNA form, the CDR3 reads TGTGCCAGCCGGGCGGCTGGGGCTGGGGCCAACGTCCTGACTTTC. Residues: CASRAAGAGANVLTF.